This entry describes one T cell receptor beta chain. Assay: immunoSEQ multiplex PCR; the TCRdb copy retains only in-frame clones and omits some. The table has under 200,000 clones, roughly 80% seen once. The data were taken from a study of blood T cell repertoires in COVID-19. Overall study context: Acute and convalescent COVID-19 specimens originated in the United States, Italy and Spain.

The clonotype originates from a man aged 60 to 69 with acute or convalescent COVID-19. Sequenced: peripheral blood.

DNA of the CDR3: TGTGCCAGCAGCTTATCCAGCGGGCTATACAATGAGCAGTTCTTC. Protein product: CASSLSSGLYNEQFF. The chain is built from TRBV7-6 and TRBJ2-1, with D maybe TRBD2 (6 bases). This CDR3 contains 15 residues. The germline V and J ends were trimmed by 2 bases and 4 bases, with 12 bases remaining between them. Germline V CDR1 and CDR2: SGHVS, FNYEAQ.